This T cell receptor (beta chain) was captured in a study of T-cell reconstitution after alpha-beta-depleted transplantation in children. This clonotype was detected a few times. Trimming left V 2 bases short and J 7 bases short, with 14 bases between. The length of the CDR3 is 14 residues. The germline V gene encodes CDR1 DFQATT and CDR2 SNEGSKA (reference sequence). It was with unique molecular identifiers that the TCRbeta library was prepared. TCRdb ran MiXCR on the PCR reads and lists one entry per CDR3 protein. This table holds some 280,000 distinct CDR3 sequences, around 9.6% found once. The material was PBMCs from the stem cell graft donor, obtained from the stem cell graft. The chain joins TRBV20-1 to TRBJ1-4; TRBD1 might be the D (5 bases). The TCR comes from a human donor who donated a stem cell graft to a child with SCID. The CDR3 reads CSARSGEGGEKLFF. The CDR3 nucleotides are TGCAGTGCTAGATCGGGGGAAGGCGGTGAAAAACTGTTTTTT.